The 30 T cell receptor beta chains below all came from one sample that was sequenced in a study of cytomegalovirus exposure and HLA in healthy donors. Use of 60 Vbeta and 13 Jbeta primers characterized the PCR. The repertoire was sequenced with immunoSEQ multiplex PCR; TCRdb's copy has only in-frame clones and lacks some. The table lists around 220,000 clones, about 75% of them singletons. The sequencing input was PBMCs. These receptors came from a woman in her twenties or thirties in good health and CMV-seronegative.

This chain links TRBV11-3 with TRBJ2-1, with TRBD2 as a possible D gene (6 bases). V was shortened by 3 bases and J by 5 bases, with 11 bases between the two germline ends. CDR1 and CDR2 from the germline V gene are SGHNT and YENEEA. The CDR3 consists of 14 residues. Written as DNA, the CDR3 is TGTGCCAGCAGCTTTCCCCGACTAGACAATGAGCAGTTCTTC. Translating it yields CASSFPRLDNEQFF. The variable domain in full, with the rest retrieved from reference TRBV11-3 and TRBJ2-1, is EAGVVQSPRYKIIEKKQPVAFWCNPISGHNTLYWYLQNLGQGPELLIRYENEEAVDDSQLPKDRFSAERLKGVDSTLKIQPAELGDSAVYLCASSFPRLDNEQFFGPGTRLTVL.

Here the CDR3 reads CASSPWDRAGQETQYF. The CDR3 bases are TGCGCCAGCAGCCCGTGGGACAGGGCGGGTCAAGAGACCCAGTACTTC. The V call is TRBV10-2, the J call TRBJ2-5, with 9 positions matching TRBD1. There are 16 residues in the CDR3. The V segment lost 6 bases and the J segment 2 bases; nucleotides outside the gene matches: 10. The germline V gene encodes CDR1 WSHSY and CDR2 SAAADI.

To note about this clone: One junction end disagrees with the germline gene, perhaps due to a read error. The V call is TRBV7-9, the J call TRBJ1-4; 7 positions agree with TRBD1. Germline V gene sequence: CDR1 SEHNR, CDR2 FQNEAQ (reference sequence). The CDR3 length is 17 residues. This chain's CDR3 is CVSSSTIQGPTNEKLFF. In DNA, the CDR3 is TGTGTCAGCAGCTCTACTATACAGGGGCCAACTAATGAAAAACTGTTTTTT. Full variable domain (remainder filled in from reference TRBV7-9 and TRBJ1-4): DTGVSQNPRHKITKRGQNVTFRCDPISEHNRLYWYRQTLGQGPEFLTYFQNEAQLEKSRLLSDRFSAERPKGSFSTLEIQRTEQGDSAMYLCVSSSTIQGPTNEKLFFGSGTQLSVL.

As to this clone: One end of the junction varies from germline; a read error may be responsible. This chain joins TRBV7-9 and TRBJ2-7; a possible D gene is TRBD2 (5 bases). The germline V gene encodes CDR1 SEHNR and CDR2 FQNEAQ (reference sequence). The CDR3 runs to 13 residues. The chain's CDR3 is CSSSMGGSDEQYF. DNA of the CDR3: TGTTCCAGCAGCATGGGTGGTAGCGACGAGCAGTACTTC. Using reference TRBV7-9 and TRBJ2-7 for the parts outside the CDR3, the full variable domain is DTGVSQNPRHKITKRGQNVTFRCDPISEHNRLYWYRQTLGQGPEFLTYFQNEAQLEKSRLLSDRFSAERPKGSFSTLEIQRTEQGDSAMYLCSSSMGGSDEQYFGPGTRLTVT.

The chain uses TRBV2 and TRBJ1-5; D not resolved. The CDR3 contains 14 residues. V was shortened by 3 bases and J by 3 bases, with 9 bases between the two germline ends. The germline V gene encodes CDR1 SNHLY and CDR2 FYNNEI. CDR3 protein: CASSDRVSNQPQHF. CDR3 bases: TGTGCCAGCAGTGACCGGGTCTCCAATCAGCCCCAGCATTTT.

The chain has TRBV10-3 and TRBJ1-6; D gene uncertain. From germline, CDR1 is ENHRY and CDR2 SYGVKD. This CDR3 has 16 amino acids. V lost 10 bases to trimming and J lost 4 bases, with 20 bases between them. The CDR3 DNA reads as TGTGCCACATCACCAACGGGGTCCGAATATAATTCACCCCTCCACTTT. It specifies CATSPTGSEYNSPLHF.

The chain couples TRBV30 to TRBJ1-1; D uncertain. The CDR3 consists of 13 residues. V was cut by 2 bases and J by 3 bases, with 10 bases left in between. Germline CDR1 reads GTSNPN; CDR2 reads SVGIG (reference sequence). The DNA of the CDR3 is TGTGCCTGGAGTCTTCTCCCGGACACTGAAGCTTTCTTT. Amino acid sequence: CAWSLLPDTEAFF.

This clone appeared a few times. The genes are TRBV27 and TRBJ1-6, with 8 nucleotides matching TRBD1. This CDR3 contains 14 residues. The V gene's germline CDR1 is MNHEY and CDR2 SMNVEV (reference sequence). V lost 7 bases to trimming and J lost 6 bases; unmatched junction nucleotides: 5. The CDR3 DNA is TGTGCCAGCACGACAGGGGCGGGTAATTCACCCCTCCACTTT. Its translation is CASTTGAGNSPLHF.

The CDR3 nucleotides read TGTGCCAGCAGTTACTCAGGGGCGACTTCCTACGGGGAGCTGTTTTTT. Amino acids: CASSYSGATSYGELFF. The rearrangement uses TRBV6-5 and TRBJ2-2, with TRBD1 as a possible D gene (5 bases). CDR3 size: 16 residues. The germline CDR1 and CDR2 sequences are MNHEY and SVGAGI. Trimming removed 0 bases from V and 7 bases from J, with 15 bases in between.

The gene calls are TRBV9 and TRBJ1-1, with D unresolved. The CDR3 extends over 11 amino acids. CDR1 is SGDLS and CDR2 is YYNGEE in the germline V gene. V was cut by 3 bases and J by 6 bases, with 6 bases left in between. Here the CDR3 reads CASSAGPEAFF. In nucleotides, the CDR3 is TGTGCCAGCAGCGCTGGGCCTGAAGCTTTCTTT.

This clone was counted only a few times. The V gene is TRBV5-1, the J gene TRBJ1-5; a weak D match, TRBD1 (6 bases). In germline, CDR1 is SGHRS, CDR2 YFSETQ. The length of the CDR3 is 14 residues. V was cut by 0 bases and J by 6 bases, with 10 bases left in between. In nucleotides, the CDR3 is TGCGCCAGCAGCTTGGATTCAGGGGTTCAGCCCCAGCATTTT. Translating gives CASSLDSGVQPQHF.

The chain employs TRBV15 and TRBJ2-2, with 15 bases identical to TRBD2. This CDR3 contains 19 residues. CDR1 and CDR2 (germline): LNHNV, YYDKDF (reference sequence). J gave up 7 bases and V 3 bases, and 12 bases lay outside the gene matches. The CDR3 nucleotides read TGTGCCACCAGCAGTACCGGACTAGCGGGAGGGAATCTCTACGGGGAGCTGTTTTTT. Its protein is CATSSTGLAGGNLYGELFF.

In its sample, this clone was seen a few times. The J gene is TRBJ2-2, the V gene TRBV12-5, with D unresolved. Germline CDR1 LGHNT, CDR2 FRNRAP. V was clipped by 3 bases and J by 1 base, with 9 bases between them. This CDR3 comprises 15 residues. In DNA, the CDR3 is TGTGCTAGTGGTTTTACGGGTGAGAACACCGGGGAGCTGTTTTTT. It codes for CASGFTGENTGELFF.

V usage is TRBV30 and J usage is TRBJ1-2, with a tentative D call TRBD1 (6 bases). The CDR3 is 13 residues long. Germline CDR1 GTSNPN, CDR2 SVGIG (reference sequence). V gave up 3 bases and J gave up 3 bases, with 11 bases separating them. In DNA form, the CDR3 reads TGTGCCTGGAGCCCAGGGGTAGACTATGGCTACACCTTC. Translating it yields CAWSPGVDYGYTF.

Comment on this clone: At one of its ends the junction is not consistent with the germline gene, which may arise from a read error. The chain employs TRBV29-1 and TRBJ2-2, with D maybe TRBD2 (5 bases). Germline V CDR1 and CDR2: SQVTM, ANQGSEA. The CDR3 sequence is 11 residues long. CDR3 loop: CSVEGYGELLF. CDR3 nucleotides: TGCAGCGTTGAAGGGTACGGGGAGCTGCTTTTT.

This chain uses TRBV27 with TRBJ2-1; TRBD2 matches 14 bases. This CDR3 region has 17 residues. The V gene end was trimmed by 3 bases and the J gene end by 7 bases; junction bases not matched to a gene: 8. CDR1 and CDR2 from the germline V gene are MNHEY and SMNVEV (reference sequence). CDR3 sequence (DNA): TGTGCCAGCAGTTTCAGGACTAGCGGGGGGCTCGGGAATGAGCAGTTCTTC. Protein product: CASSFRTSGGLGNEQFF.

This chain links TRBV18 with TRBJ2-3, with no clear D. This CDR3 contains 11 residues. The germline V gene encodes CDR1 KGHSH and CDR2 LQKENI. Trimming stripped 8 bases from V and 2 bases from J, with 5 bases between. CDR3 loop: CASPHTDTQYF. Here the CDR3 DNA reads TGTGCCAGCCCCCACACAGATACGCAGTATTTT.

This clone was detected only a few times. This chain uses TRBV5-1 with TRBJ1-3; tentatively, D is TRBD1 (5 bases). Germline lookup yields CDR1 SGHRS and CDR2 YFSETQ. The V end lost 2 bases, the J end lost 0 bases, and 6 bases lay between the germline ends. The CDR3 covers 14 residues. Written as DNA, the CDR3 is TGCGCCAGCAGCTTAGACAGCTCTGGAAACACCATATATTTT. Translating it yields CASSLDSSGNTIYF.

This clone was seen more than once but under ten times. CDR3 coding DNA: TGTGCCAGCAGCCCGACAGGGGGCGGGACTGAAGCTTTCTTT. Its protein is CASSPTGGGTEAFF. This chain links TRBV7-9 with TRBJ1-1, with 10 bases lining up with TRBD1. With V trimmed by 5 bases and J by 5 bases, 5 bases remained unmatched. Germline CDR1 and CDR2: SEHNR and FQNEAQ (reference sequence). This CDR3 has 14 amino acids.

J is TRBJ2-1 and V is TRBV9, with D maybe TRBD1 (5 bases). V lost 3 bases to trimming and J lost 5 bases, with 12 bases between them. The CDR3 covers 14 residues. Germline V lookup: CDR1 SGDLS, CDR2 YYNGEE. Here the CDR3 DNA reads TGTGCCAGCAGCGAGGGGCCTCTACACAATGAGCAGTTCTTC. Translating it yields CASSEGPLHNEQFF. Looking up the rest from reference TRBV9 and TRBJ2-1 gives the full variable domain: DSGVTQTPKHLITATGQRVTLRCSPRSGDLSVYWYQQSLDQGLQFLIQYYNGEERAKGNILERFSAQQFPDLHSELNLSSLELGDSALYFCASSEGPLHNEQFFGPGTRLTVL.

The J gene is TRBJ1-1, the V gene TRBV2; D is undetermined. Germline CDR1 reads SNHLY; CDR2 reads FYNNEI. The V and J ends lost 7 bases and 1 base respectively, with 13 bases between them. The CDR3 is 14 amino acids. CDR3 in DNA: TGTGCCAGCAAACCCCGGGGAGGGAACACTGAAGCTTTCTTT. Residues: CASKPRGGNTEAFF.

CDR3 region: CASGGAETQYF. DNA of the CDR3: TGTGCCAGCGGGGGGGCAGAGACCCAGTACTTC. The rearrangement links TRBV6-1 to TRBJ2-5, with D possibly matching TRBD2 (7 bases). Trimming pared 8 bases from V and 4 bases from J, leaving 8 bases between. This CDR3 spans 11 amino acids. Germline V lookup: CDR1 MNHNS, CDR2 SASEGT.

Concerning this clone itself: Since a far larger clone is one base different, this is likely a read error. The gene calls are TRBV9 and TRBJ1-1; D gene unclear. Germline V gene data show CDR1 as SGDLS and CDR2 as YYNGEE. The CDR3 extends over 15 amino acids. The CDR3 loop is CSSSPLAASVTEAFF. CDR3 DNA sequence: TGTTCCAGCAGCCCCCTAGCGGCCTCTGTTACTGAAGCTTTCTTT.

The V call is TRBV9, the J call TRBJ2-7; a weak D match, TRBD2 (5 bases). This CDR3 region has 15 residues. The V end lost 4 bases, the J end lost 5 bases, and 19 bases lay between the germline ends. Germline V gives CDR1 SGDLS, CDR2 YYNGEE. Here the CDR3 DNA reads TGTGCCAGCAGCATACTACCTGACATGGAGGACGAGCAGTACTTC. It translates to CASSILPDMEDEQYF.

The V and J genes are TRBV2 and TRBJ2-6; weak D call: TRBD2 (6 bases). The CDR3 has 15 amino acids. Trimming removed 3 bases from V and 1 base from J, with 7 bases in between. Germline V gives CDR1 SNHLY, CDR2 FYNNEI. The CDR3: CASSEGGSGANVLTF. CDR3 DNA: TGTGCCAGCAGTGAGGGGGGATCTGGGGCCAACGTCCTGACTTTC.

This chain joins TRBV28 and TRBJ2-3; 8 nucleotides agree with TRBD2. CDR3 length: 21 amino acids. The J segment lost 2 bases and the V segment lost 6 bases, leaving 25 bases of the junction unmatched. Germline loops: CDR1 MDHEN, CDR2 SYDVKM. This CDR3 reads CASSPALTGARGDPYTDTQYF. CDR3 sequence (DNA): TGTGCCAGCAGCCCCGCCCTGACGGGGGCGCGGGGGGATCCCTACACAGATACGCAGTATTTT.

The rearrangement links TRBV7-2 to TRBJ2-3, with D unclear. CDR1 SGHTA and CDR2 FQGNSA come from the germline V gene. The CDR3 has 13 amino acids. Trimming stripped 6 bases from V and 4 bases from J, with 11 bases between. The CDR3 DNA reads as TGTGCCAGCAGGCACACGGGTCCAGATACGCAGTATTTT. Translation: CASRHTGPDTQYF.

J is TRBJ2-3 and V is TRBV10-1; 8 bases agree with TRBD2. The CDR3 sequence is 15 residues long. In germline, CDR1 is WNHNN, CDR2 SYGVQD (reference sequence). Trimming removed 1 base from V and 5 bases from J; junction bases left unmatched: 5. CDR3 sequence (DNA): TGCGCCAGCAGTGAGTTGCGGGGGGCAGGAGATACGCAGTATTTT. Translating it yields CASSELRGAGDTQYF.

This chain connects TRBV6-4 to TRBJ2-5; D perhaps matches TRBD1 (6 bases). CDR1 and CDR2 (germline): MRHNA, SNTAGT. The CDR3 runs 13 residues. V was trimmed by 11 bases and J by 10 bases, leaving 23 bases between them. CDR3 nucleotides: TGTGCCCAGGGGCAGGGGCTGCAAGAGGGCCAGTACTTC. Its protein product is CAQGQGLQEGQYF.

This clone has just one count. The rearrangement uses TRBV19 and TRBJ2-2, with D possibly being TRBD1 (7 bases). Germline V CDR1 and CDR2: LNHDA, SQIVND (reference sequence). The CDR3 has 16 residues. Deletions cut 4 bases from V and 0 bases from J, with 12 bases between. CDR3 region: CASSTARGANTGELFF. The DNA of the CDR3 is TGTGCCAGTAGTACAGCCAGGGGGGCGAACACCGGGGAGCTGTTTTTT. Full variable domain (remainder filled in from reference TRBV19 and TRBJ2-2): DGGITQSPKYLFRKEGQNVTLSCEQNLNHDAMYWYRQDPGQGLRLIYYSQIVNDFQKGDIAEGYSVSREKKESFPLTVTSAQKNPTAFYLCASSTARGANTGELFFGEGSRLTVL.